This entry lists 4 T cell receptor beta chains sequenced from one sample in a study of blood T cell repertoires in COVID-19. Profiled with immunoSEQ multiplex PCR; TCRdb holds only in-frame clones, not every one. The table lists around 140,000 clones, 75% to 90% of them singletons. The material sequenced was peripheral blood. Source of these receptors: a man in his late teens or twenties with COVID-19, enrolled during active disease.

This clone was seen only once. The chain uses TRBV3-1 (or the pseudogene TRBV3-2) and TRBJ1-1, with D maybe TRBD1 (6 bases). V dropped 5 bases and J dropped 0 bases, with 7 bases sitting between them. CDR1 and CDR2 (germline): LGHDT, YNNKEL (reference sequence). The CDR3 loop spans 13 amino acids. The CDR3: CASSKGVNTEAFF. The CDR3 coding sequence is TGTGCCAGCAGCAAGGGGGTGAACACTGAAGCTTTCTTT.

This clone was counted a single time. V usage is TRBV5-1 and J usage is TRBJ2-6, with 7 bases aligning to TRBD1. This CDR3 region has 15 residues. With 4 bases clipped from V and 4 bases from J, the junction kept 5 bases outside the gene matches. CDR1 SGHRS and CDR2 YFSETQ come from the germline V gene. The CDR3 protein is CASSATGAGANVLTF. The DNA for the CDR3 is TGCGCCAGCAGCGCCACAGGGGCCGGGGCCAACGTCCTGACTTTC.

This chain joins TRBV7-9 and TRBJ1-2; 8 nucleotides line up with TRBD1. With V trimmed by 8 bases and J by 4 bases, 9 bases remained unmatched. This CDR3 region has 14 residues. The germline V gene has CDR1 SEHNR and CDR2 FQNEAQ (reference sequence). The DNA for the CDR3 is TGTGCCAGCTCATCAGGGGGCCGCCTCTATGGCTACACCTTC. This gives the protein CASSSGGRLYGYTF.

The CDR3 protein is CASSLDRGTGSYEQYF. The CDR3 DNA sequence: TGTGCCAGCAGCTTAGATAGGGGGACAGGATCCTACGAGCAGTACTTC. This rearrangement joins TRBV11-2 to TRBJ2-7; 8 nucleotides match TRBD1. Germline V CDR1 and CDR2: SGHAT, FQNNGV. The CDR3 runs to 16 residues. V lost 0 bases, J lost 1 base, and 5 bases stayed unmatched.